This paragraph reports one T cell receptor beta chain. Its specificity is unknown. cDNA synthesis used the whole RNA isolate, giving expressed TCRB sequences. Sequenced by immunoSEQ multiplex PCR; TCRdb stores in-frame clones only, minus some. The sample carries 600,000 or so clones, about 14% recorded once. This specimen belongs to a study of beta chain features in type 1 diabetes. Study-level information: Healthy donors and patients had similar age, gender and cell yields. Study results and caveats: Shortening that was moderate but significant affected the TCRB CDR3s of Type 1 diabetes patients in all four CD4+ subsets.

The CDR3 consists of 14 residues. Germline CDR1 reads MNHEY; CDR2 reads SVGAGI. V was trimmed by 5 bases and J by 10 bases, leaving 15 bases between them. J is TRBJ1-6 and V is TRBV6-5; D is uncertain. This clonotype originated in a young man with type 1 diabetes. Sequencing used naive CD4+ T cells from blood. Here the CDR3 reads CASSRPVGQSPLHF. For the CDR3, the DNA is TGTGCCAGCAGTCGGCCCGTTGGGCAGTCACCCCTCCACTTT.